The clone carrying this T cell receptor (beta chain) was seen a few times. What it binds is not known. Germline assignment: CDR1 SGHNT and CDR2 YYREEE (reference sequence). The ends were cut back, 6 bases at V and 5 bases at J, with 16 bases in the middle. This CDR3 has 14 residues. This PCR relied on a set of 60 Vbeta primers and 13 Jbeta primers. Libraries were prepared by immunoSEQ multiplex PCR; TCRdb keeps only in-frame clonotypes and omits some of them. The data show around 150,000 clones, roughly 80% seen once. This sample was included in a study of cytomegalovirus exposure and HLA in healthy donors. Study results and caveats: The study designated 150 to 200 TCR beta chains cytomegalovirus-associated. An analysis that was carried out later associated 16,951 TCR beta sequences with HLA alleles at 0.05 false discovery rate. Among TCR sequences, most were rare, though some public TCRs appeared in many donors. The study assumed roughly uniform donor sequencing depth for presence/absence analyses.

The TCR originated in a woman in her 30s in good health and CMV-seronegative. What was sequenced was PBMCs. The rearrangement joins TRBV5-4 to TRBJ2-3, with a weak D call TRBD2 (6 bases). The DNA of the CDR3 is TGTGCCAGCACCGTCTCGGGGGTACGAGATACGCAGTATTTT. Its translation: CASTVSGVRDTQYF.